Below are 31 T cell receptor beta chains sequenced from a single sample in a study of blood T cell repertoires in COVID-19. Measured with immunoSEQ multiplex PCR; TCRdb has only the in-frame clones, and not every one. The sample contains 230,000 or so clones, around 83% of which appear only once. Sequencing was carried out using peripheral blood. These receptors were collected from a man aged 40-50 years with active or convalescent COVID-19.

The chain uses TRBV24-1 and TRBJ2-3, with TRBD2 matching 7 bases. The CDR3 is 16 residues long. The V segment lost 5 bases and the J segment 2 bases; nucleotides outside the gene matches: 9. Germline CDR1 reads KGHDR; CDR2 reads SFDVKD. Written as DNA, the CDR3 is TGTGCCACCAGTGGGCGAGGAGCGGGGAACACAGATACGCAGTATTTT. It encodes CATSGRGAGNTDTQYF.

As for this clone: A junction boundary mismatches the germline segment, possibly from a read error. V gene TRBV7-7 combines with J gene TRBJ2-5; perhaps TRBD2 as D (6 bases). Germline CDR1 is SSHAT and CDR2 is FNYEAQ (reference sequence). This CDR3 contains 15 residues. The CDR3 DNA follows: TGTGCTAGCAGCTCCAACGCGGGAATGCAAGAGACCCAGTACTTC. Protein sequence: CASSSNAGMQETQYF.

The chain links TRBV19 to TRBJ2-5; 10 nucleotides match TRBD2. J was trimmed by 2 bases and V by 4 bases; bases with no gene match: 7. This CDR3 region has 16 residues. Germline V lookup: CDR1 LNHDA, CDR2 SQIVND (reference sequence). CDR3 residues: CASSTVRTSGQETQYF. The CDR3 DNA reads as TGTGCCAGTAGTACCGTACGGACTAGCGGACAAGAGACCCAGTACTTC.

This chain connects TRBV12-3 or TRBV12-4 to TRBJ2-7, with D unclear. The CDR3 consists of 11 residues. The V end lost 4 bases, the J end lost 3 bases, and 4 bases lay between the germline ends. This CDR3 is CASSSYYEQYF. The DNA for the CDR3 is TGTGCCAGCAGTTCCTACTACGAGCAGTACTTC.

The chain couples TRBV5-6 to TRBJ2-3; 8 nucleotides line up with TRBD2. This CDR3 region has 15 residues. The germline V gene encodes CDR1 SGHDT and CDR2 YYEEEE. J lost 4 bases, V lost 2 bases, and 6 bases had no gene match. The CDR3, as DNA: TGTGCCAGCAGCTTAATCAGCGGGAGCGCAGATACGCAGTATTTT. Protein sequence: CASSLISGSADTQYF.

This CDR3 reads CAISKNGGYTDTQYF. In DNA, the CDR3 is TGTGCCATCAGTAAAAACGGGGGGTACACAGATACGCAGTATTTT. V is TRBV10-3 and J is TRBJ2-3; 7 bases map to TRBD2. V dropped 5 bases and J dropped 2; count of bases not matched to a gene: 7. The germline V gene has CDR1 ENHRY and CDR2 SYGVKD. CDR3 length: 15 residues.

The genes are TRBV7-6 and TRBJ2-7; 7 nucleotides align to TRBD2. Looked up from germline, CDR1 is SGHVS and CDR2 is FNYEAQ. The V segment lost 6 bases and the J segment 7 bases; nucleotides outside the gene matches: 3. This CDR3 spans 11 amino acids. The CDR3 loop reads CASSNGGEQYF. CDR3 nucleotides: TGTGCCAGCAGTAACGGGGGGGAGCAGTACTTC.

This clone was observed once. The J gene is TRBJ2-1, the V gene TRBV2; perhaps TRBD2 as D (5 bases). The CDR3 sequence is 11 residues long. Trimming shortened V by 6 bases and J by 9 bases, and 9 bases separated the two germline ends. Germline V gives CDR1 SNHLY, CDR2 FYNNEI. CDR3 region: CASSGETEQFF. The CDR3 region has the DNA TGTGCCAGCAGCGGGGAAACTGAGCAGTTCTTC.

The chain employs TRBV18 and TRBJ2-7; the D is unclear. Germline-derived CDR1 and CDR2 are KGHSH and LQKENI. The CDR3 is 14 amino acids. The V and J ends lost 1 base and 0 bases respectively, with 7 bases between them. The CDR3 sequence is CASSPLALSYEQYF. The CDR3 region has the DNA TGTGCCAGCTCACCACTCGCACTCTCCTACGAGCAGTACTTC. The variable domain in full, completed from reference TRBV18 and TRBJ2-7, reads NAGVMQNPRHLVRRRGQEARLRCSPMKGHSHVYWYRQLPEEGLKFMVYLQKENIIDESGMPKERFSAEFPKEGPSILRIQQVVRGDSAAYFCASSPLALSYEQYFGPGTRLTVT.

CDR3 amino acids: CASSWDSPNQPQHF. The DNA for the CDR3 is TGTGCCAGCAGTTGGGACAGCCCCAATCAGCCCCAGCATTTT. V is TRBV6-2 or TRBV6-3 and J is TRBJ1-5; 7 bases agree with TRBD1. Trimming at V came to 4 bases and at J to 3 bases, leaving 3 bases not matched to a gene. From germline, CDR1 is MNHEY and CDR2 SVGEGT. The CDR3 runs 14 residues.

The rearrangement uses TRBV29-1 and TRBJ1-4; the D is unclear. Trimming stripped 5 bases from V and 5 bases from J, with 6 bases between. CDR3 size: 11 residues. Germline V gene data show CDR1 as SQVTM and CDR2 as ANQGSEA. CDR3 region: CSVPENEKLFF. The CDR3 DNA is TGCAGCGTTCCCGAGAATGAAAAACTGTTTTTT.

This chain joins TRBV6-1 and TRBJ1-2, with D possibly matching TRBD1 (6 bases). CDR3 length equals 17 residues. Germline V lookup: CDR1 MNHNS, CDR2 SASEGT. V dropped 2 bases and J dropped 3 bases, with 19 bases sitting between them. CDR3 DNA sequence: TGTGCCAGCAGTGAATTCGGCGGGGGAAGGGGGGACTATGGCTACACCTTC. Amino acids: CASSEFGGGRGDYGYTF.

A few counts support this clone. The chain uses TRBV7-9 and TRBJ1-6; no definite D call. The germline gives CDR1 SEHNR, CDR2 FQNEAQ (reference sequence). The CDR3 has 17 amino acids. Trimming took off 5 bases at V and 0 bases at J, with 14 bases between the two ends. For the CDR3, the DNA is TGTGCCAGCAGCCACGACCGGGAGAGCTCCTATAATTCACCCCTCCACTTT. This sequence encodes CASSHDRESSYNSPLHF.

The table lists this clone with a few counts. The J gene is TRBJ1-2, the V gene TRBV19; D might be TRBD1 (5 bases). V dropped 6 bases and J dropped 7 bases, with 15 bases sitting between them. CDR3 size: 13 residues. The V gene's germline CDR1 is LNHDA and CDR2 SQIVND (reference sequence). The CDR3 nucleotides read TGTGCCAGTAGCTGGGAGGGGAGACGTGGCTACACCTTC. Protein product: CASSWEGRRGYTF.

The chain combines TRBV24-1 with TRBJ2-1; possibly TRBD2 for D (5 bases). The CDR3 has 18 residues. Germline V lookup: CDR1 KGHDR, CDR2 SFDVKD. V shed 4 bases and J shed 4 bases, with 22 bases lying between them. In DNA form, the CDR3 reads TGTGCCACCAGTGAGGAGTCGAGGGAAGGGTACCTTTACAATGAGCAGTTCTTC. Amino acids: CATSEESREGYLYNEQFF.

This rearrangement joins TRBV5-8 to TRBJ2-2; 7 bases are a match to TRBD1. Germline V gene lookup returns CDR1 SGHTS and CDR2 YDEGEE. V lost 4 bases and J lost 1; bases outside the gene matches: 1. The CDR3 is 14 residues long. The CDR3 region is CASSRQGNTGELFF. The CDR3 nucleotides are TGTGCCAGCAGCCGACAGGGGAACACCGGGGAGCTGTTTTTT. Filled out from reference TRBV5-8 and TRBJ2-2, the complete variable domain reads EAGVTQSPTHLIKTRGQQATLRCSPISGHTSVYWYQQALGLGLQFLLWYDEGEERNRGNFPPRFSGRQFPNYSSELNVNALELEDSALYLCASSRQGNTGELFFGEGSRLTVL.

V gene TRBV2 combines with J gene TRBJ2-3, with 10 nucleotides matching TRBD2. This CDR3 has 16 residues. Per germline, CDR1 SNHLY and CDR2 FYNNEI. V lost 4 bases and J lost 3; bases outside the gene matches: 7. This chain's CDR3 is CASSGVDSGGTDTQYF. CDR3 DNA: TGTGCCAGCAGTGGAGTGGATAGCGGGGGGACAGATACGCAGTATTTT.

This clone was seen a handful of times. The J gene is TRBJ1-1, the V gene TRBV27; a weak D match, TRBD1 (6 bases). The CDR3 is 15 residues long. Deletions cut 5 bases from V and 3 bases from J, with 16 bases between. CDR1 is MNHEY and CDR2 is SMNVEV in the germline V gene (reference sequence). The CDR3 DNA reads TGTGCCAGCAGTGCTCAACAGGGCATATACACTGAAGCTTTCTTT. Its translation: CASSAQQGIYTEAFF.

The V and J genes are TRBV6-5 and TRBJ2-7; the match to TRBD1 covers 8 bases. CDR1 and CDR2 from the germline V gene are MNHEY and SVGAGI. Losses at the gene ends were 2 bases for V and 2 bases for J; bases not matched to a gene: 2. The CDR3 runs 14 residues. CDR3 coding DNA: TGTGCCAGCAGTTACGGCAGGGGGCCCTACGAGCAGTACTTC. The encoded protein is CASSYGRGPYEQYF.

This clone was seen more than once but under ten times. The chain has TRBV5-5 and TRBJ1-5; D call uncertain. V dropped 4 bases and J dropped 0 bases, with 14 bases sitting between them. The germline V gene has CDR1 SGHKS and CDR2 YYEKEE (reference sequence). The CDR3 covers 16 residues. The CDR3 spells CASSPRSLDSNQPQHF. DNA for the CDR3: TGTGCCAGCAGCCCGAGGAGTCTTGATAGCAATCAGCCCCAGCATTTT.

This clone was counted a single time. This chain joins TRBV9 and TRBJ1-5; TRBD1 matches at 10 bases. The CDR3 has 15 residues. Trimming removed 0 bases from V and 8 bases from J; junction bases left unmatched: 5. Germline V gene data show CDR1 as SGDLS and CDR2 as YYNGEE. The CDR3 reads CASSVGQGAVEPQHF. The CDR3 nucleotides are TGTGCCAGCAGCGTAGGACAGGGGGCGGTTGAGCCCCAGCATTTT. The full variable domain, in which reference TRBV9 and TRBJ1-5 provide the parts outside the CDR3, is DSGVTQTPKHLITATGQRVTLRCSPRSGDLSVYWYQQSLDQGLQFLIQYYNGEERAKGNILERFSAQQFPDLHSELNLSSLELGDSALYFCASSVGQGAVEPQHFGDGTRLSIL.

The V gene is TRBV21-1, the J gene TRBJ2-7; no DNA check was done on the table's D call, TRBD1. TRBV21-1 is a recognized pseudogene. This CDR3 comprises 14 residues. The CDR3 bases are TGTGCCAGCCCCTCACAGGGGTTCTCCTACGAGCAGTACTTC. It is translated as CASPSQGFSYEQYF.

This rearrangement joins TRBV7-2 to TRBJ1-3; no clear D. The CDR3 has 16 residues. V was shortened by 2 bases and J by 0 bases, with 11 bases between the two germline ends. The germline gives CDR1 SGHTA, CDR2 FQGNSA. The CDR3 region is CASSLSGLRSGNTIYF. The CDR3 DNA reads TGTGCCAGCAGCTTATCCGGACTCCGCTCTGGAAACACCATATATTTT.

A word on this clone: Other DNA sequences in the sample encode the same CDR3. The J gene is TRBJ2-3, the V gene TRBV11-1; 7 nucleotides line up with TRBD2. V shed 2 bases and J 1 base; nucleotides not matched to a gene: 3. From germline, CDR1 is SGHAT and CDR2 FQDESV (reference sequence). CDR3 length equals 15 residues. CDR3 sequence (DNA): TGTGCCAGCAGCTTAAGCGGGGACCGCACAGATACGCAGTATTTT. Translated, it gives CASSLSGDRTDTQYF.

CDR3 bases: TGTGCCAGCAGCGACAGAAGGCATACGCAGTATTTT. This translates into CASSDRRHTQYF. V usage is TRBV3-1 (or the pseudogene TRBV3-2) and J usage is TRBJ2-3, with D maybe TRBD1 (5 bases). Trimming shortened V by 5 bases and J by 7 bases, and 10 bases separated the two germline ends. The germline CDR1 and CDR2 sequences are LGHDT and YNNKEL (reference sequence). The CDR3 is 12 amino acids.

The genes are TRBV19 and TRBJ2-5; 10 positions agree with TRBD1. CDR3 length: 16 residues. Unmatched junction bases numbered 4, after V lost 3 bases and J lost 0 bases. Germline V gives CDR1 LNHDA, CDR2 SQIVND (reference sequence). The CDR3 DNA reads as TGTGCCAGTAGTATGGGGACAGGGGTCAACCAAGAGACCCAGTACTTC. This gives the protein CASSMGTGVNQETQYF.

The chain employs TRBV19 and TRBJ2-1, with TRBD2 matching 8 bases. The CDR3 spans 18 residues. The germline V gene encodes CDR1 LNHDA and CDR2 SQIVND (reference sequence). The J segment lost 0 bases and the V segment lost 4 bases, leaving 11 bases of the junction unmatched. The chain's CDR3 is CASSNRAGGNSSYNEQFF. The CDR3 nucleotides are TGTGCCAGTAGTAACCGGGCGGGGGGCAACAGCTCCTACAATGAGCAGTTCTTC.

The chain is built from TRBV6-5 and TRBJ1-4, with a tentative D call TRBD1 (6 bases). CDR3 length: 15 residues. The V end lost 0 bases, the J end lost 4 bases, and 9 bases lay between the germline ends. In germline, CDR1 is MNHEY, CDR2 SVGAGI. CDR3: CASSYSRGYNEKLFF. The CDR3 DNA reads as TGTGCCAGCAGTTACTCCAGGGGATATAATGAAAAACTGTTTTTT.

V gene TRBV5-5 combines with J gene TRBJ2-2; TRBD2 matches 8 bases. CDR1 and CDR2 (germline): SGHKS, YYEKEE (reference sequence). V lost 4 bases to trimming and J lost 3 bases; unmatched junction nucleotides: 5. The CDR3 runs to 15 residues. The CDR3, as DNA: TGTGCCAGCAGCCCAAGCGGGAGATACACCGGGGAGCTGTTTTTT. It encodes CASSPSGRYTGELFF.

V usage is TRBV14 and J usage is TRBJ2-3; 9 nucleotides line up with TRBD2. With V trimmed by 4 bases and J by 3 bases, 8 bases remained unmatched. The CDR3 runs to 16 residues. The germline gives CDR1 SGHDN, CDR2 FVKESK. This CDR3 is CASSPMGGLATDTQYF. Here the CDR3 DNA reads TGTGCCAGCAGCCCCATGGGGGGACTAGCAACAGATACGCAGTATTTT. Using reference TRBV14 and TRBJ2-3 for the parts outside the CDR3, the full variable domain is EAGVTQFPSHSVIEKGQTVTLRCDPISGHDNLYWYRRVMGKEIKFLLHFVKESKQDESGMPNNRFLAERTGGTYSTLKVQPAELEDSGVYFCASSPMGGLATDTQYFGPGTRLTVL.

This clone was observed a single time. This chain uses TRBV11-3 with TRBJ2-5, with D possibly matching TRBD1 (6 bases). With 3 bases removed from V and 1 base from J, the gap between germline ends came to 9 bases. CDR1 and CDR2 from the germline V gene are SGHNT and YENEEA. The CDR3 is 14 residues long. The CDR3 loop is CASSLDRFQETQYF. CDR3 nucleotides: TGTGCCAGCAGCTTGGACAGATTCCAAGAGACCCAGTACTTC.